A single sample gave rise to the 13 T cell receptor beta chains below, sequenced in a study of blood T cells in healthy people across ages. Primed by a sample-barcoded 5' primer and a J-beta primer mix, a second PCR proceeded for about 7 to 12 cycles. Using its own MiXCR run on the 5' RACE reads, TCRdb lists one record per CDR3 protein. This sample has some 710,000 distinct CDR3 sequences, with about a fifth found just once. The sequencing sample was made of blood. These receptors were taken from a man between 70 and 80 years old in good health.

The V and J genes are TRBV12-3 or TRBV12-4 and TRBJ2-1; D uncertain. V dropped 2 bases and J dropped 4 bases, with 6 bases sitting between them. The CDR3 is 13 amino acids. The CDR3 region is CASSLWDYNEQFF. CDR3 sequence (DNA): TGTGCCAGCAGTTTATGGGATTACAATGAGCAGTTCTTC.

This clonotype has only a few counts. The rearrangement links TRBV7-6 to TRBJ2-7; D is perhaps TRBD2 (5 bases). V lost 1 base and J lost 3, with 10 bases in between. This CDR3 contains 14 residues. Germline values: CDR1 SGHVS, CDR2 FNYEAQ. This chain's CDR3 is CASSLVRTGYEQYF. In DNA form, the CDR3 reads TGTGCCAGCAGCTTAGTCCGGACTGGCTACGAGCAGTACTTC.

This clonotype has a handful of counts. The chain combines TRBV12-3 or TRBV12-4 with TRBJ2-1, with 13 bases fitting TRBD2. The V segment lost 4 bases and the J segment 5 bases; nucleotides outside the gene matches: 5. The CDR3 sequence is 16 residues long. CDR3 amino acids: CASSSTSGGNDNEQFF. CDR3 in DNA: TGTGCCAGCAGTTCGACTAGCGGGGGGAACGACAATGAGCAGTTCTTC.

The chain has TRBV7-3 and TRBJ2-1; TRBD1 might be the D (6 bases). Deletions cut 3 bases from V and 10 bases from J, with 13 bases between. This CDR3 has 13 amino acids. Germline CDR1 reads SGHTA; CDR2 reads FQGTGA. DNA of the CDR3: TGTGCCAGCAGCTTCCTAGCCACAGGGGAGCAGTTCTTC. This gives the protein CASSFLATGEQFF.

This clonotype was seen ten or more times. The chain employs TRBV5-1 and TRBJ2-3, with D tentatively TRBD1 (5 bases). The germline CDR1 and CDR2 sequences are SGHRS and YFSETQ. The CDR3 runs to 15 residues. The V and J ends lost 0 bases and 4 bases respectively, with 12 bases between them. The CDR3 DNA sequence: TGCGCCAGCAGCTTGGAAGTCTCAGGGTCAGATACGCAGTATTTT. Its translation is CASSLEVSGSDTQYF.

This chain links TRBV7-9 with TRBJ1-1, with D possibly matching TRBD1 (5 bases). V lost 8 bases to trimming and J lost 4 bases, with 8 bases between them. The germline gives CDR1 SEHNR, CDR2 FQNEAQ (reference sequence). CDR3 length equals 11 residues. The CDR3 here is CASWGGTEAFF. CDR3 bases: TGTGCCAGCTGGGGGGGCACTGAAGCTTTCTTT.

This clonotype was seen only a few times. The rearrangement joins TRBV29-1 to TRBJ2-3; D ambiguous. Germline CDR1 SQVTM, CDR2 ANQGSEA. CDR3 length: 13 residues. V lost 0 bases to trimming and J lost 4 bases, with 8 bases between them. For the CDR3, the DNA is TGCAGCGTTGAAGATCTTCGGCCAGATACGCAGTATTTT. This codes for CSVEDLRPDTQYF.

The gene calls are TRBV4-2 and TRBJ2-5; D not resolved. Judging by the DNA end, TRBJ2-1 fits better; the J call may be wrong. The CDR3 spans 12 residues. The germline V gene has CDR1 LGHNA and CDR2 YNFKEQ. CDR3 sequence reads: CASSQVLDEQFF. For the CDR3, the DNA is TGTGCCAGCAGCCAAGTCTTGGATGAGCAGTTCTTC.

This chain uses TRBV5-1 with TRBJ2-2, with a tentative D call TRBD2 (5 bases). The CDR3 length is 15 residues. Looked up from germline, CDR1 is SGHRS and CDR2 is YFSETQ. Deletions cut 6 bases from V and 1 base from J, with 13 bases between. Here the CDR3 reads CASTLDLRNTGELFF. Written as DNA, the CDR3 is TGCGCCAGCACTTTGGACTTACGGAACACCGGGGAGCTGTTTTTT.

This clonotype was seen repeatedly, ten times or more. The V gene is TRBV12-3 or TRBV12-4, the J gene TRBJ1-2; tentatively, D is TRBD1 (5 bases). The V end was cut by 6 bases, the J end by 4 bases, with 21 bases between. CDR3 length equals 16 residues. The CDR3 protein is CASSSGRGREGYGYTF. CDR3 DNA sequence: TGTGCCAGCAGCTCGGGACGCGGAAGGGAAGGCTATGGCTACACCTTC.

The sample holds a few counts of this clonotype. V and J are TRBV6-5 and TRBJ2-1; D gene unclear. The CDR3 is made up of 17 amino acids. Germline V gene lookup returns CDR1 MNHEY and CDR2 SVGAGI. The ends were cut back, 4 bases at V and 0 bases at J, with 16 bases in the middle. This CDR3 reads CASSLRPGPSSYNEQFF. In DNA form, the CDR3 reads TGTGCCAGCAGTTTACGCCCAGGACCGAGCTCCTACAATGAGCAGTTCTTC.

There are a few counts of this clonotype. The chain has TRBV10-3 and TRBJ1-2; the D gene is possibly TRBD1 (6 bases). This CDR3 is 13 amino acids long. Germline loops: CDR1 ENHRY, CDR2 SYGVKD. With 3 bases removed from V and 8 bases from J, the gap between germline ends came to 13 bases. The CDR3 spells CAISERQGFGYTF. CDR3 bases: TGTGCCATCAGTGAACGGCAGGGGTTCGGCTACACCTTC.

As concerns this clonotype: One junction end does not reproduce the germline sequence, and a read error may be involved. CDR3 bases: TGTGCCGGCAGCTCCGGGACTGCATCTGATACGCAGTATTTT. Its translation: CAGSSGTASDTQYF. V usage is TRBV12-3 or TRBV12-4 and J usage is TRBJ2-3; TRBD2 is a possible D gene (6 bases). The CDR3 has 14 amino acids.